The 12 T cell receptor beta chains listed next were all sequenced from one sample in a study of identical twins. TCRdb called the 5' RACE reads again in MiXCR, with one record for every CDR3 protein. The sample carries hundreds of thousands of distinct CDR3 sequences, roughly 12% recorded once. This sample was shared with a second study, whose subject was yellow fever vaccine responses in identical twins.

The source material was PBMCs. These receptor sequences come from a woman aged 18 to 35 in good health.

As for this clonotype: A much larger clone sits a single nucleotide away, making a read error possible. The V call is TRBV12-3 or TRBV12-4, the J call TRBJ1-1; tentative D call: TRBD1 (5 bases). The CDR3 contains 13 residues. Trimming removed 7 bases from V and 0 bases from J, with 9 bases in between. CDR3 protein: CASTWGVNTEAFF. In nucleotides, the CDR3 is TGTGCCAGCACCTGGGGGGTGAACACTGAAGCTTTCTTT.

The chain joins TRBV2 to TRBJ2-7, with 7 bases that match TRBD1. The CDR3 consists of 16 residues. V shed 0 bases and J 2 bases; nucleotides not matched to a gene: 7. The germline V gene has CDR1 SNHLY and CDR2 FYNNEI. Here the CDR3 DNA reads TGTGCCAGCAGTGAAGCGCTCGGGCAGGGGGCCTACGAGCAGTACGTC. Its translation: CASSEALGQGAYEQYV.

This clonotype was picked up a small number of times. V usage is TRBV5-1 and J usage is TRBJ2-3; D is unclear. The CDR3 length is 13 residues. Trimming removed 4 bases from V and 2 bases from J, with 8 bases in between. The germline CDR1 and CDR2 sequences are SGHRS and YFSETQ. The CDR3 nucleotides read TGCGCCAGCAGCCCCGCTTTCACAGATACGCAGTATTTT. This translates into CASSPAFTDTQYF.

The CDR3 nucleotides are TGTGCCAGCAGCCAAGGGGTAATTCAGTTCTTC. Encoded protein: CASSQGVIQFF. This chain links TRBV4-2 with TRBJ2-1; D gene unclear. The CDR3 runs 11 residues. The germline V gene has CDR1 LGHNA and CDR2 YNFKEQ. Trimming cost V 1 base and J 13 bases, with 8 bases left between them.

This clonotype has a handful of counts. The gene calls are TRBV7-9 and TRBJ2-1; D not certain. The V end lost 0 bases, the J end lost 2 bases, and 8 bases lay between the germline ends. The germline V gene encodes CDR1 SEHNR and CDR2 FQNEAQ (reference sequence). The CDR3 is 15 amino acids. The CDR3 region is CASSLALYTYNEQFF. CDR3 nucleotides: TGTGCCAGCAGCTTAGCGCTATACACCTACAATGAGCAGTTCTTC.

The gene calls are TRBV12-3 or TRBV12-4 and TRBJ2-3; TRBD2 matches 9 bases. The length of the CDR3 is 16 residues. The trim removed 6 bases at V and 1 base at J, leaving 8 bases unmatched. CDR3 in DNA: TGTGCCAGCAGCCCTCTAGCGGGACAACGCACAGATACGCAGTATTTT. Amino acid sequence: CASSPLAGQRTDTQYF.

There are many counts of this clonotype. This sequence joins TRBV12-3 or TRBV12-4 and TRBJ1-6; D unresolved. The CDR3 contains 13 residues. V was clipped by 3 bases and J by 10 bases, with 10 bases between them. The CDR3 spells CASSFSLKSPLHF. CDR3 sequence (DNA): TGTGCCAGCAGTTTTAGCCTAAAGTCACCCCTCCACTTT.

For the CDR3, the DNA is TGTGCCAGCAGCCCCCGATACGCGAACACCGGGGAGCTGTTTTTT. This translates into CASSPRYANTGELFF. V gene TRBV4-2 combines with J gene TRBJ2-2; D is uncertain. The CDR3 consists of 15 residues. Trimming removed 4 bases from V and 0 bases from J, with 9 bases in between. Germline V gives CDR1 LGHNA, CDR2 YNFKEQ.

The V and J genes are TRBV28 and TRBJ2-2, with 7 bases lining up with TRBD1. The CDR3 has 14 residues. V lost 5 bases and J lost 3; bases outside the gene matches: 3. From germline, CDR1 is MDHEN and CDR2 SYDVKM. The CDR3 nucleotides are TGTGCCAGCAGTCACAGGGGAGACACCGGGGAGCTGTTTTTT. Protein product: CASSHRGDTGELFF.

This clonotype was counted only a few times. The chain links TRBV5-5 to TRBJ2-2, with 7 bases lining up with TRBD1. Germline V gene lookup returns CDR1 SGHKS and CDR2 YYEKEE (reference sequence). Losses at the gene ends were 2 bases for V and 6 bases for J; bases not matched to a gene: 4. The CDR3 totals 14 residues. The CDR3 DNA reads TGTGCCAGCAGCTTCGCAGGGGGACCCGGGGAGCTGTTTTTT. Translating it yields CASSFAGGPGELFF.

This clonotype was picked up a small number of times. The DNA of the CDR3 is TGTGCCAGCAGTTACGGAGTTGGGGGCAAAATCTCCTACGAGCAGTACGTC. The encoded protein is CASSYGVGGKISYEQYV. The chain links TRBV6-5 to TRBJ2-7; tentative D call: TRBD1 (6 bases). This CDR3 has 17 amino acids. The V end was cut by 2 bases, the J end by 0 bases, with 17 bases between. The germline V gene encodes CDR1 MNHEY and CDR2 SVGAGI.

This rearrangement joins TRBV10-3 to TRBJ1-6, with no clear D. Trimming took 2 bases from V and 7 from J, leaving 6 bases between them. Germline values: CDR1 ENHRY, CDR2 SYGVKD. The CDR3 totals 13 residues. CDR3 sequence (DNA): TGTGCCATCAGTGAGCTGGGGAATTCACCCCTCCACTTT. Translation gives CAISELGNSPLHF.